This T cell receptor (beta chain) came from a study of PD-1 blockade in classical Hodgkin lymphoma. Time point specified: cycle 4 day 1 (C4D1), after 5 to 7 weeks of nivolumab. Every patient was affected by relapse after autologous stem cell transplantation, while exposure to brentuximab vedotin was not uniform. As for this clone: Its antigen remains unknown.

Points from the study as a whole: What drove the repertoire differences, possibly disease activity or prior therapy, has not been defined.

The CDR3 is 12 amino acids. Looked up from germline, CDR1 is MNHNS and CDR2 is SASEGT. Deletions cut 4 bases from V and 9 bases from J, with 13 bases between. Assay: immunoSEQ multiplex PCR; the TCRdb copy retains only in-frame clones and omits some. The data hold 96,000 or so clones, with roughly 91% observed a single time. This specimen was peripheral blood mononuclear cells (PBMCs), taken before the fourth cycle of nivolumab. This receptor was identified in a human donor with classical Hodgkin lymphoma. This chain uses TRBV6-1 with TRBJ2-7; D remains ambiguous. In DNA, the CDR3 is TGTGCCAGCAGTGGAACAAGTCGATGGCAGTACTTC. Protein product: CASSGTSRWQYF.